The source of this T cell receptor (beta chain) is a study of blood T cell repertoires in COVID-19. Study summary: Sites across the United States, Italy and Spain contributed samples from acute and convalescent COVID-19. The analysed material was cDNA or gDNA that came from T cells, B-cell-depleted T cells, or PBMCs.

Trimming removed 8 bases at V and 4 bases at J, with 14 bases between. Germline V gene data show CDR1 as SQVTM and CDR2 as ANQGSEA. The CDR3 runs 12 residues. The repertoire was sequenced with immunoSEQ multiplex PCR; TCRdb's copy has only in-frame clones and lacks some. The sample has fewer than 200,000 clones; around four fifths are singletons. The sequence came from a woman aged 45-65 years in a cohort exposed to, infected with or recovered from COVID-19 (not recorded which). The sample comprised PBMCs or T cells enriched from blood (not recorded which). The chain uses TRBV29-1 and TRBJ1-2; no reliable D call. This CDR3 is CSFPSPSYGYTF. The CDR3 DNA reads TGCAGCTTCCCATCCCCATCCTATGGCTACACCTTC.